The 10 T cell receptor beta chains listed next were all sequenced from one sample in a study of cytomegalovirus exposure and HLA in healthy donors. PCR primers comprised 60 Vbeta and 13 Jbeta primers. Sequencing was performed with immunoSEQ multiplex PCR; in TCRdb, only in-frame clones are kept and a portion is missing. The repertoire holds about 150,000 clones, with 70% to 80% as singletons. Sequenced sample: PBMCs. Receptor source: a man aged 50 or older in good health and CMV-seropositive.

The gene calls are TRBV11-2 and TRBJ2-5; D uncertain. CDR1 is SGHAT, CDR2 FQNNGV, per germline. V was pared by 4 bases and J by 5 bases, with 14 bases between. CDR3 length: 14 residues. CDR3 residues: CASSSPLAPETQYF. The CDR3 DNA sequence: TGTGCCAGCAGCTCCCCTTTGGCCCCCGAGACCCAGTACTTC. Full variable domain (rest looked up from reference TRBV11-2 and TRBJ2-5): EAGVAQSPRYKIIEKRQSVAFWCNPISGHATLYWYQQILGQGPKLLIQFQNNGVVDDSQLPKDRFSAERLKGVDSTLKIQPAKLEDSAVYLCASSSPLAPETQYFGPGTRLLVL.

V usage is TRBV21-1 and J usage is TRBJ1-3; the table's D call TRBD1 went unverified against the DNA. TRBV21-1 is a listed pseudogene. CDR3 length: 18 amino acids. CDR3 sequence: CASSKALKVDSSGNTIYF. The DNA for the CDR3 is TGTGCCAGCAGCAAAGCGCTGAAAGTCGACAGCTCTGGAAACACCATATATTTT.

This clone has a handful of counts. V gene TRBV2 combines with J gene TRBJ2-1; 16 nucleotides match TRBD2. This CDR3 region has 18 residues. From germline, CDR1 is SNHLY and CDR2 FYNNEI. Germline trimming cut 5 bases from V and 8 bases from J; bases unmatched to any gene: 12. CDR3 amino acids: CASSLGLAGGPYVDEQFF. In DNA, the CDR3 is TGTGCCAGCAGTTTGGGACTAGCGGGAGGGCCGTACGTGGATGAGCAGTTCTTC.

The chain recombines TRBV28 with TRBJ2-3; 8 positions match TRBD1. The germline V gene has CDR1 MDHEN and CDR2 SYDVKM. The V gene end was trimmed by 6 bases and the J gene end by 3 bases; junction bases not matched to a gene: 5. This CDR3 spans 14 amino acids. The CDR3 coding sequence is TGTGCCAGCAGCCCGACAGGGGCGACAGATACGCAGTATTTT. This translates into CASSPTGATDTQYF.

The chain carries TRBV2 and TRBJ2-5; D may be TRBD1 (6 bases). With the DNA end fitting TRBJ2-7 better, the J assignment may be wrong. The CDR3 sequence is 16 residues long. Germline V gene data show CDR1 as SNHLY and CDR2 as FYNNEI. DNA for the CDR3: TGTGCCAGCAACAAAGAGGGACAAATAGCCTCCTACGAGCAGTACTTC. It specifies CASNKEGQIASYEQYF.

The chain couples TRBV29-1 to TRBJ1-1; 8 bases align to TRBD1. Trimming at V came to 1 base and at J to 5 bases, leaving 0 bases not matched to a gene. The CDR3 is 12 amino acids. Germline assignment: CDR1 SQVTM and CDR2 ANQGSEA. This CDR3 reads CSVEGQGTEAFF. The CDR3 coding sequence is TGCAGCGTTGAAGGACAGGGGACTGAAGCTTTCTTT.

This sequence joins TRBV29-1 and TRBJ1-1; a possible D gene is TRBD1 (6 bases). V was shortened by 4 bases and J by 1 base, with 16 bases between the two germline ends. The germline gives CDR1 SQVTM, CDR2 ANQGSEA. This CDR3 spans 15 amino acids. CDR3 bases: TGCAGCGTTGTTCCGGGGGGCGGGAAGAACACTGAAGCTTTCTTT. This gives the protein CSVVPGGGKNTEAFF. The full variable domain, in which reference TRBV29-1 and TRBJ1-1 provide the parts outside the CDR3, is SAVISQKPSRDICQRGTSLTIQCQVDSQVTMMFWYRQQPGQSLTLIATANQGSEATYESGFVIDKFPISRPNLTFSTLTVSNMSPEDSSIYLCSVVPGGGKNTEAFFGQGTRLTVV.

This clone has just one count. The gene calls are TRBV28 and TRBJ2-3; D is unclear. The CDR3 has 15 residues. Germline CDR1 and CDR2: MDHEN and SYDVKM. With 3 bases removed from V and 0 bases from J, the gap between germline ends came to 10 bases. CDR3 DNA: TGTGCCAGCAGTTTCTCGCAAGCGAGCACAGATACGCAGTATTTT. This codes for CASSFSQASTDTQYF.

The chain combines TRBV30 with TRBJ1-5, with D perhaps matching TRBD1 (5 bases). V was shortened by 2 bases and J by 5 bases, with 13 bases between the two germline ends. This CDR3 is 14 amino acids long. Germline CDR1 is GTSNPN and CDR2 is SVGIG (reference sequence). The CDR3 protein is CAWSKGVSDQPQHF. Here the CDR3 DNA reads TGTGCCTGGAGTAAAGGGGTCTCGGATCAGCCCCAGCATTTT.

This chain joins TRBV7-9 and TRBJ2-5, with 9 nucleotides matching TRBD1. Per germline, CDR1 SEHNR and CDR2 FQNEAQ (reference sequence). V lost 3 bases and J lost 4; bases outside the gene matches: 3. This CDR3 comprises 14 residues. CDR3: CASSFTGGGETQYF. The CDR3 DNA sequence: TGTGCCAGCAGCTTTACAGGGGGCGGAGAGACCCAGTACTTC.